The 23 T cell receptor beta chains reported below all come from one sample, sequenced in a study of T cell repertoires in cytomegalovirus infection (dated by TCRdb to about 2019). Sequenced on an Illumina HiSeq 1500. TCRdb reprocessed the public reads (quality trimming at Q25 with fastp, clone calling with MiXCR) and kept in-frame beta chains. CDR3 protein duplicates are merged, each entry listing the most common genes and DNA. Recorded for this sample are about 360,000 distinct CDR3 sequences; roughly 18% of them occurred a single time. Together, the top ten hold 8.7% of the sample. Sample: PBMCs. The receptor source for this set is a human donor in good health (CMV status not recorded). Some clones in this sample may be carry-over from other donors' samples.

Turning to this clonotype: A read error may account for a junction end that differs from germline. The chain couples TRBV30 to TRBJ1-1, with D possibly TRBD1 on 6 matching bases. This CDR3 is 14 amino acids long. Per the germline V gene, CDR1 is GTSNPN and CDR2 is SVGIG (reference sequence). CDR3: CAWSSGGLGTEALF. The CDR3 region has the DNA TGTGCCTGGAGTTCCGGGGGGCTGGGCACTGAAGCTTTGTTT.

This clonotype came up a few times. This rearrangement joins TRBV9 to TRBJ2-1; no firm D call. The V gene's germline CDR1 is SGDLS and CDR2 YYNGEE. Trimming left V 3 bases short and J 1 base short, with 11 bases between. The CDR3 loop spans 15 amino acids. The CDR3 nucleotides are TGTGCCAGCAGCGCACACTTTTCTTCCTACAATGAGCAGTTCTTC. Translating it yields CASSAHFSSYNEQFF.

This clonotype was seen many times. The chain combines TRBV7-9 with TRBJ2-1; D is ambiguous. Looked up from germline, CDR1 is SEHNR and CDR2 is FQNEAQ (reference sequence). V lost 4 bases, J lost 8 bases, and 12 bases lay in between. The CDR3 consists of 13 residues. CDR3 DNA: TGTGCCAGCAGCTCTGAGACTCTCCATGAGCAGTTCTTC. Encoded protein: CASSSETLHEQFF.

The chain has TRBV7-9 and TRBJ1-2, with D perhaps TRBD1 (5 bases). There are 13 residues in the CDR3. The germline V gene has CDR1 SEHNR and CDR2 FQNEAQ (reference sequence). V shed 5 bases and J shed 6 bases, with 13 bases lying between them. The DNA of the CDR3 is TGTGCCAGCAGCGACTACCGAGGGGATGGCTACACCTTC. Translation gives CASSDYRGDGYTF.

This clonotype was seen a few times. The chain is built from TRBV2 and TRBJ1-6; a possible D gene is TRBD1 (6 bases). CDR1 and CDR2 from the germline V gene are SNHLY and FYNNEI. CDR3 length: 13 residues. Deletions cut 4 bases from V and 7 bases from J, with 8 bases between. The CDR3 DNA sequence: TGTGCCAGCAGTGGGACAGCAAATTCACCCCTCCACTTT. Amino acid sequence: CASSGTANSPLHF.

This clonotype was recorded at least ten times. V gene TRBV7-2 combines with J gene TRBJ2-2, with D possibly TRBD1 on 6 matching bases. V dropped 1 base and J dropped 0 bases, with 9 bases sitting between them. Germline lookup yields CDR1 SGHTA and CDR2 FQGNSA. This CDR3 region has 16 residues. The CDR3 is CASSLVEGANTGELFF. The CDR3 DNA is TGTGCCAGCAGCTTAGTTGAGGGGGCGAACACCGGGGAGCTGTTTTTT.

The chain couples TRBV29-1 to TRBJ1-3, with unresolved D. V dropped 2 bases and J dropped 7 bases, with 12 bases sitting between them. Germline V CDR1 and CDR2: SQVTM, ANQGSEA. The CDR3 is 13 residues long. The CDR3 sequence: CSVERVGGNTIYF. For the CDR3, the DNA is TGCAGCGTTGAAAGGGTCGGAGGTAACACCATATATTTT.

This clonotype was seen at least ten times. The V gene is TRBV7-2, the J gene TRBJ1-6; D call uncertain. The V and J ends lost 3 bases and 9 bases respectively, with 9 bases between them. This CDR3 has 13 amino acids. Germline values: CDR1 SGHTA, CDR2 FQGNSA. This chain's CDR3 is CASSFRGGSPLHF. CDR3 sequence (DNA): TGTGCCAGCAGCTTCCGGGGAGGTTCACCCCTCCACTTT.

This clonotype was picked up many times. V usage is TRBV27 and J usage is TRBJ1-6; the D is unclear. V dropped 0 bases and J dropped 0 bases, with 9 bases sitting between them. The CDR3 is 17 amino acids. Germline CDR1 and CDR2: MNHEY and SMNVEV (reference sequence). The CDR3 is CASSLSAPSSYNSPLHF. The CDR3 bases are TGTGCCAGCAGTTTATCGGCACCGAGCTCCTATAATTCACCCCTCCACTTT.

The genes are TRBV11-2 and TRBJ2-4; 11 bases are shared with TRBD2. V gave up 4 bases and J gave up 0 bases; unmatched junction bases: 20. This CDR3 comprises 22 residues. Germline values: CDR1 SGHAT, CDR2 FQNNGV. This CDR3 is CASSYPRESRLAGQLAKNIQYF. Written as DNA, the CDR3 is TGTGCCAGCAGCTACCCAAGAGAAAGTAGACTAGCGGGGCAACTAGCCAAAAACATTCAGTACTTC.

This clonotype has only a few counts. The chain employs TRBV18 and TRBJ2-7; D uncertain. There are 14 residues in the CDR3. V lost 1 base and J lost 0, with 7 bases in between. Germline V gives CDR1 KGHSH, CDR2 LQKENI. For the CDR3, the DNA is TGTGCCAGCTCACCACGCAGGAGCTCCTACGAGCAGTACTTC. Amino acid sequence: CASSPRRSSYEQYF.

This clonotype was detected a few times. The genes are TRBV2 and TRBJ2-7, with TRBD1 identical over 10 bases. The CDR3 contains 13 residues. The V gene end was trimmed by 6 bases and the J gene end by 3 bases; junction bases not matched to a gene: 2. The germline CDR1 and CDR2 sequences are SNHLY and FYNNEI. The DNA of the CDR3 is TGTGCCAGCAGGACAGGGGGCATCTACGAGCAGTACTTC. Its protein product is CASRTGGIYEQYF.

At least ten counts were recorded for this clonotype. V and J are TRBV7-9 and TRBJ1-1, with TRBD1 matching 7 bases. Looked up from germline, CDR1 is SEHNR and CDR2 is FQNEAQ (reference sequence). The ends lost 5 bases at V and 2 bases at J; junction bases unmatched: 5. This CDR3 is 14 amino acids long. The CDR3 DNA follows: TGTGCCAGCAGCCCGGGACAGACAAACACTGAAGCTTTCTTT. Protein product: CASSPGQTNTEAFF.

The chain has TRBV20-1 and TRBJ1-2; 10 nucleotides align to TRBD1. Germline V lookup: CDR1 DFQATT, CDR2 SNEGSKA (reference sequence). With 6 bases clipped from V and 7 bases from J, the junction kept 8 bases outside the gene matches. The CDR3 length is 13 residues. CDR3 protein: CSAQGQGTSGYTF. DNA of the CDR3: TGCAGTGCCCAGGGACAGGGGACGAGTGGCTACACCTTC.

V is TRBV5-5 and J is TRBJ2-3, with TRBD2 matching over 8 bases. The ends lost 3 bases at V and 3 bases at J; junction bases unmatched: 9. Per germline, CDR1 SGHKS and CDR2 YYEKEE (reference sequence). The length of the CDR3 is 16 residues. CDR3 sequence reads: CASSSTAGEGTDTQYF. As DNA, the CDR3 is TGTGCCAGCAGCTCGACAGCGGGAGAAGGTACAGATACGCAGTATTTT.

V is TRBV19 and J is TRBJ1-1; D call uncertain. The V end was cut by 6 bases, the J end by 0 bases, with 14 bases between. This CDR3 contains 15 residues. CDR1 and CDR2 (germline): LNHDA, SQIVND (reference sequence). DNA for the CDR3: TGTGCCAGTAGCCCTGAGGAACGGCTGAACACTGAAGCTTTCTTT. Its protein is CASSPEERLNTEAFF.

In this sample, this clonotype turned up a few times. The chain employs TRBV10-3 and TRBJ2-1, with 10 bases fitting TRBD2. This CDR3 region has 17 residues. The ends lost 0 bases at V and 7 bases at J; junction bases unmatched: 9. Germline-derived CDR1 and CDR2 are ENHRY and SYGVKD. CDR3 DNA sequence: TGTGCCATCAGTGAGTCGACTCGGGCTAGCGGGAGTAATGAGCAGTTCTTC. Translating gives CAISESTRASGSNEQFF.

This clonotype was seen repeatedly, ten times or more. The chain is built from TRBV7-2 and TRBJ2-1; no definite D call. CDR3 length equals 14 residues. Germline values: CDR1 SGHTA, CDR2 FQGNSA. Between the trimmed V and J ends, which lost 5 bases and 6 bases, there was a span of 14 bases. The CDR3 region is CASSQKLVGNEQFF. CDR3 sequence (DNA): TGTGCCAGCAGCCAGAAGTTAGTGGGCAATGAGCAGTTCTTC.

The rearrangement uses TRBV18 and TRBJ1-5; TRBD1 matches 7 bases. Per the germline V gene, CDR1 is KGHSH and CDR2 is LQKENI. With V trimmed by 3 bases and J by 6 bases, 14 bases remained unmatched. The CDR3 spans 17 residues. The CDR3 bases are TGTGCCAGCTCACCCGCCGGGACAGCTCTTGGGAGTCAGCCCCAGCATTTT. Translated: CASSPAGTALGSQPQHF. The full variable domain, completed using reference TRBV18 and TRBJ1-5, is NAGVMQNPRHLVRRRGQEARLRCSPMKGHSHVYWYRQLPEEGLKFMVYLQKENIIDESGMPKERFSAEFPKEGPSILRIQQVVRGDSAAYFCASSPAGTALGSQPQHFGDGTRLSIL.

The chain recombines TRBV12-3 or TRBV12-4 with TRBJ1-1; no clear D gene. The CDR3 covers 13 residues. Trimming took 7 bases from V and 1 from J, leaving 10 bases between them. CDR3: CASTPFWNTEAFF. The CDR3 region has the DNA TGTGCCAGCACCCCTTTTTGGAACACTGAAGCTTTCTTT.

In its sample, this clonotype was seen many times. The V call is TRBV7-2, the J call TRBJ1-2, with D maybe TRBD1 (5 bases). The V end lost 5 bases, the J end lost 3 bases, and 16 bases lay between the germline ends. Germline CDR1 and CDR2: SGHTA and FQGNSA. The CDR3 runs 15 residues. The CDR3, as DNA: TGTGCCAGCAGCCCGGGGGACCCCCGGGACTATGGCTACACCTTC. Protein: CASSPGDPRDYGYTF.

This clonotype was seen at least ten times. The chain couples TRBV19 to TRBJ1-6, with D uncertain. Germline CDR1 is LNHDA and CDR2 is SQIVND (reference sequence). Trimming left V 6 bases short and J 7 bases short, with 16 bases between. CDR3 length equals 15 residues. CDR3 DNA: TGTGCCAGTAGCGCCCTCAACCCAACAAATTCACCCCTCCACTTT. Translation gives CASSALNPTNSPLHF.

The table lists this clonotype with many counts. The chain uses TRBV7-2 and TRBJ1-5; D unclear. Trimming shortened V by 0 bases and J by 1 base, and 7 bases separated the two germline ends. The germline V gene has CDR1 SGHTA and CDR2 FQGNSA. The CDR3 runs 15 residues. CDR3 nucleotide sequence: TGTGCCAGCAGCTTAGCTTTTGGCAGCAATCAGCCCCAGCATTTT. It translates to CASSLAFGSNQPQHF.